The T cell receptor beta chain under discussion was sequenced for a study of T cell clonotyping in hematopoietic cell transplantation. Assay: immunoSEQ multiplex PCR; the TCRdb copy retains only in-frame clones and omits some. The table lists about 9,300 clones, roughly 90% of them singletons. The CDR3 is made up of 14 amino acids. V was pared by 7 bases and J by 5 bases, with 7 bases of the junction left unmatched. Germline values: CDR1 WSHSY, CDR2 SAAADI. Study findings and constraints: Recipient TCR diversity dropped after transplant; expanded clonotypes rose from day 30 to 180. Without cell sorting, CD4 versus CD8 contributions remain unresolved.

To note about this clone: What it recognizes is unknown.

The receptor was isolated from a human patient who had an allogeneic stem cell transplant, so the T cells may come from the graft donor. The donor label of this sample is uncertain. Some clones in this sample may be carry-over from other donors' samples. Sequencing used PBMCs, obtained 180 days after allogeneic stem cell transplant. The rearrangement uses TRBV10-2 and TRBJ2-7, with 11 bases aligning to TRBD2. CDR3 bases: TGCGCCAGCACAAAGACTAGCGGGGACAACGAGCAGTACTTC. Residues: CASTKTSGDNEQYF.